What follows are 18 T cell receptor beta chains derived from one specimen sequenced in a study of T cells in Graves' hyperthyroidism and ophthalmopathy. It was RNA transcripts that yielded the amplified TCR beta CDR3 regions. The TCR CDR3 was amplified in a first-round RT-PCR using the HTBI primer set. TCRdb re-derived calls from the multiplex PCR reads in MiXCR, one entry per CDR3 protein. In the table there are about 640,000 distinct CDR3 sequences, around 21% of which are singletons. Sequencing was done on a sample of blood. These receptors all stem from a man aged 30-40 years with Graves' ophthalmopathy.

At least ten counts were recorded for this clonotype. As DNA, the CDR3 is TGTGCCAGCAGCTTAGAGGGGGGGCTCCTCGAGCAGTACTTC. It codes for CASSLEGGLLEQYF. The chain recombines TRBV11-2 with TRBJ2-7; D perhaps matches TRBD2 (7 bases). The CDR3 is 14 residues long. CDR1 and CDR2 (germline): SGHAT, FQNNGV. Trimming took off 0 bases at V and 6 bases at J, with 12 bases between the two ends.

This clonotype was counted ten times or more. J is TRBJ1-2 and V is TRBV18; D is possibly TRBD1 (5 bases). Trimming removed 1 base at V and 0 bases at J, with 12 bases between. The CDR3 has 16 amino acids. CDR1 is KGHSH, CDR2 LQKENI, per germline. The CDR3 DNA is TGTGCCAGCTCACCACGCGACAGACCCTCTAACTATGGCTACACCTTC. Protein sequence: CASSPRDRPSNYGYTF.

On this clonotype itself: A read error may be the cause here, since a much bigger clone is one base away. The rearrangement links TRBV27 to TRBJ1-5; maybe TRBD1 (6 bases). Trimming took off 2 bases at V and 0 bases at J, with 11 bases between the two ends. This CDR3 has 16 residues. The germline gives CDR1 MNHEY, CDR2 SMNVEV (reference sequence). The CDR3, as DNA: TGTGCCAGCAGTTTAGGGGGCAGTCCTAGCAATCAGCCCCAGCATTTT. This translates into CASSLGGSPSNQPQHF.

This clonotype was observed a few times. The CDR3 loop reads CASSLSGGQPQHF. Here the CDR3 DNA reads TGTGCCAGCTCACTATCAGGGGGGCAGCCCCAGCATTTT. The genes are TRBV18 and TRBJ1-5; 7 bases align to TRBD1. There are 13 residues in the CDR3. Trimming removed 4 bases from V and 7 bases from J; junction bases left unmatched: 4. CDR1 is KGHSH and CDR2 is LQKENI in the germline V gene.

This clonotype was observed a handful of times. The V and J genes are TRBV12-3 or TRBV12-4 and TRBJ2-2, with D possibly TRBD1 on 6 matching bases. The CDR3 runs to 13 residues. V lost 8 bases to trimming and J lost 6 bases, with 13 bases between them. The chain's CDR3 is CASGTLGAGELFF. The CDR3 nucleotides read TGTGCCAGCGGGACACTAGGGGCCGGGGAGCTGTTTTTT.

The rearrangement links TRBV7-8 to TRBJ2-1; 9 nucleotides agree with TRBD2. V gave up 1 base and J gave up 8 bases; unmatched junction bases: 9. The CDR3 contains 16 residues. Germline CDR1 SGHVS, CDR2 FQNEAQ. The CDR3 loop is CASSLVFGGRGDEQFF. As DNA, the CDR3 is TGTGCCAGCAGCTTAGTCTTCGGCGGGAGGGGAGATGAGCAGTTCTTC.

This chain joins TRBV20-1 and TRBJ2-7, with 9 bases aligning to TRBD2. Looked up from germline, CDR1 is DFQATT and CDR2 is SNEGSKA (reference sequence). The CDR3 extends over 16 amino acids. With 1 base clipped from V and 1 base from J, the junction kept 8 bases outside the gene matches. The CDR3 is CSARAPGLALSYEQYF. For the CDR3, the DNA is TGCAGTGCTAGAGCACCGGGACTAGCCCTTTCCTACGAGCAGTACTTC.

This clonotype occurred a few times. The chain joins TRBV7-9 to TRBJ2-5; TRBD2 matches 12 bases. CDR3 size: 16 residues. Germline lookup yields CDR1 SEHNR and CDR2 FQNEAQ (reference sequence). Trimming at V came to 5 bases and at J to 0 bases, leaving 4 bases not matched to a gene. The CDR3 region is CASSRRLAGDQETQYF. In DNA form, the CDR3 reads TGTGCCAGCAGCCGTAGACTAGCGGGAGACCAAGAGACCCAGTACTTC.

The chain joins TRBV2 to TRBJ2-7; 11 bases match TRBD2. V gave up 6 bases and J gave up 7 bases; unmatched junction bases: 8. The CDR3 totals 14 residues. The germline V gene has CDR1 SNHLY and CDR2 FYNNEI. The CDR3 protein is CASRPLAGVGEQYF. The CDR3 DNA is TGTGCCAGCAGGCCACTAGCGGGAGTGGGAGAGCAGTACTTC.

This clonotype came up many times. The chain joins TRBV7-9 to TRBJ2-5; 8 bases align to TRBD1. CDR1 and CDR2 (germline): SEHNR, FQNEAQ (reference sequence). Unmatched junction bases numbered 9, after V lost 5 bases and J lost 4 bases. The CDR3 sequence is 15 residues long. CDR3: CASSPGQGGSETQYF. The CDR3 nucleotides are TGTGCCAGCAGCCCTGGACAGGGCGGGTCAGAGACCCAGTACTTC.

This clonotype has ten or more counts. This sequence joins TRBV2 and TRBJ1-4; 7 nucleotides align to TRBD1. From germline, CDR1 is SNHLY and CDR2 FYNNEI. Germline trimming cut 6 bases from V and 7 bases from J; bases unmatched to any gene: 26. The CDR3 is made up of 20 amino acids. Here the CDR3 reads CASSPSPADRTDFRGEKLFF. DNA for the CDR3: TGTGCCAGCAGCCCAAGCCCGGCGGACAGGACTGATTTTCGGGGTGAAAAACTGTTTTTT.

The chain uses TRBV20-1 and TRBJ2-1, with 13 bases lining up with TRBD2. Germline assignment: CDR1 DFQATT and CDR2 SNEGSKA (reference sequence). The ends lost 0 bases at V and 0 bases at J; junction bases unmatched: 5. This CDR3 contains 18 residues. The CDR3 sequence: CSAREPGLAGVSYNEQFF. CDR3 DNA sequence: TGCAGTGCTAGAGAACCCGGACTAGCGGGAGTCTCCTACAATGAGCAGTTCTTC.

This clonotype was seen ten or more times. The chain joins TRBV30 to TRBJ1-5; perhaps TRBD1 as D (6 bases). This CDR3 is 13 amino acids long. Trimming left V 2 bases short and J 4 bases short, with 9 bases between. Per germline, CDR1 GTSNPN and CDR2 SVGIG (reference sequence). The CDR3 bases are TGTGCCTGGAGTAAACAGGGAAATCAGCCCCAGCATTTT. This codes for CAWSKQGNQPQHF.

The rearrangement joins TRBV27 to TRBJ2-1; 9 positions agree with TRBD2. Germline V CDR1 and CDR2: MNHEY, SMNVEV (reference sequence). This CDR3 spans 16 amino acids. The J segment lost 7 bases and the V segment lost 3 bases, leaving 10 bases of the junction unmatched. CDR3 sequence (DNA): TGTGCCAGCAGTTTTCGGAGAATAGCGGGAGATAATGAGCAGTTCTTC. It yields the protein CASSFRRIAGDNEQFF.

This clonotype occurred many times. V is TRBV11-2 and J is TRBJ1-1; a weak D match, TRBD1 (5 bases). The CDR3 has 17 residues. From germline, CDR1 is SGHAT and CDR2 FQNNGV. V was cut by 8 bases and J by 0 bases, with 22 bases left in between. The CDR3 sequence is CASRSVAGGRMNTEAFF. As DNA, the CDR3 is TGTGCCAGCCGGTCCGTCGCGGGGGGACGAATGAACACTGAAGCTTTCTTT.

This clonotype was seen a few times. CDR3 sequence (DNA): TGTGCCAGCAGTGACGAACTAGCCCGGATAGAGACCCAGTACTTC. Translation gives CASSDELARIETQYF. The V and J genes are TRBV6-1 and TRBJ2-5; the D gene is possibly TRBD2 (6 bases). V lost 3 bases and J lost 4, with 15 bases in between. The CDR3 length is 15 residues. The germline V gene has CDR1 MNHNS and CDR2 SASEGT.

Notes on this clonotype: An end of the junction does not agree with germline; a read error may underlie this. The chain employs TRBV13 and TRBJ1-4; tentative D call: TRBD1 (5 bases). Germline lookup yields CDR1 PRHDT and CDR2 FYEKMQ (reference sequence). This CDR3 has 13 amino acids. CDR3 amino acids: CASSSGTTEKLFF. The DNA for the CDR3 is TGTGCCAGCAGCTCGGGGACTACTGAAAAACTGTTTTTT.

This clonotype was picked up a small number of times. CDR3 residues: CSAGFDTEAFF. The CDR3 nucleotides read TGCAGCGCCGGTTTCGACACTGAAGCTTTCTTT. V usage is TRBV29-1 and J usage is TRBJ1-1, with D unclear. With 7 bases removed from V and 3 bases from J, the gap between germline ends came to 9 bases. The length of the CDR3 is 11 residues. From germline, CDR1 is SQVTM and CDR2 ANQGSEA.